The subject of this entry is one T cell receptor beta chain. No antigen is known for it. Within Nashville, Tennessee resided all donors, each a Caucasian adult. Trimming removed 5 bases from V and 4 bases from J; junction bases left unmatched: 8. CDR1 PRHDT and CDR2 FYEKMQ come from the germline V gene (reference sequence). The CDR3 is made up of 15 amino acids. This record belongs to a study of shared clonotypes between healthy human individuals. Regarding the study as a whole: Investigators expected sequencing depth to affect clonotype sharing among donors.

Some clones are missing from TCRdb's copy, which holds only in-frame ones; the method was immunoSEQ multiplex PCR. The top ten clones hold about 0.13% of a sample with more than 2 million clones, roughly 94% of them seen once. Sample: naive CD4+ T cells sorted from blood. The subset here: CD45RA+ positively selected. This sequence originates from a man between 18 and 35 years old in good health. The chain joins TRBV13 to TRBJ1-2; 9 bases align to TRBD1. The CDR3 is CASSTRTGGAYGYTF. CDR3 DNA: TGTGCCAGCAGCACCAGAACAGGGGGCGCCTATGGCTACACCTTC.